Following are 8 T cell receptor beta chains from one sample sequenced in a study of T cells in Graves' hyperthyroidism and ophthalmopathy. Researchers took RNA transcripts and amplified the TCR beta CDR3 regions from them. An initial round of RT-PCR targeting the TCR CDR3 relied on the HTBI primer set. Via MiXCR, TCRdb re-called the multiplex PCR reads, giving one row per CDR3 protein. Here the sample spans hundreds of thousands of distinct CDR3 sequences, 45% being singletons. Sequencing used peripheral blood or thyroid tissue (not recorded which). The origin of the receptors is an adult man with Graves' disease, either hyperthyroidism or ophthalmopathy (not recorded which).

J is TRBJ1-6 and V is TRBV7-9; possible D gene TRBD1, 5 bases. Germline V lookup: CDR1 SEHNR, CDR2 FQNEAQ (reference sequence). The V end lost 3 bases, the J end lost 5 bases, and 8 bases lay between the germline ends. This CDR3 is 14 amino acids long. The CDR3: CASSLTEDNSPLHF. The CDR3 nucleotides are TGTGCCAGCAGCTTGACAGAGGATAATTCACCCCTCCACTTT.

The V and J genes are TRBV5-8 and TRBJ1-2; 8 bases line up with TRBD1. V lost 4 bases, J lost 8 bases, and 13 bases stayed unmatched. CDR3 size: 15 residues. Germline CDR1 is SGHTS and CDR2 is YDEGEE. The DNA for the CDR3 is TGTGCCAGCAGCGACACGGCCCGGACAGGGAACGGCTACACCTTC. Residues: CASSDTARTGNGYTF.

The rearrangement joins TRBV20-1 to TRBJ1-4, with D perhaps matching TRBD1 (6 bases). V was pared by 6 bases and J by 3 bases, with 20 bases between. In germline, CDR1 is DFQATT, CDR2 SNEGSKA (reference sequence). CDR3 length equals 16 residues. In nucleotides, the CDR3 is TGCAGTGCCCCATATCGACCGGGACACCCTAATGAAAAACTGTTTTTT. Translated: CSAPYRPGHPNEKLFF.

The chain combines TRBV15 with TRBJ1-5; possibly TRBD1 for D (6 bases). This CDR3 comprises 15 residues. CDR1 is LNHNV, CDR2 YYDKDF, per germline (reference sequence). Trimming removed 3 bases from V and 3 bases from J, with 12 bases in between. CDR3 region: CATSSSSGVNQPQHF. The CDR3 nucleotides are TGTGCCACCAGCAGTTCTTCAGGGGTCAATCAGCCCCAGCATTTT. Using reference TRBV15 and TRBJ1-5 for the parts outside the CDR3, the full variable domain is DAMVIQNPRYQVTQFGKPVTLSCSQTLNHNVMYWYQQKSSQAPKLLFHYYDKDFNNEADTPDNFQSRRPNTSFCFLDIRSPGLGDTAMYLCATSSSSGVNQPQHFGDGTRLSIL.

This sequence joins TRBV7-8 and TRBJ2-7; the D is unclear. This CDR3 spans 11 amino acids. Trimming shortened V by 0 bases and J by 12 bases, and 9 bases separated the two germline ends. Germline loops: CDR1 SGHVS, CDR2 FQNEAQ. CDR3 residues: CASSLAQEWYF. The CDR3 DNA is TGTGCCAGCAGCTTAGCACAAGAGTGGTACTTC.

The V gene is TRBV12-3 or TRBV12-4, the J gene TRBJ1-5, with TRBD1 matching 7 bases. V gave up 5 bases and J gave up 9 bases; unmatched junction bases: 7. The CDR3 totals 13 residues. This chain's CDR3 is CASSRQGGLPQHF. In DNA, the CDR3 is TGTGCCAGCAGTAGACAGGGAGGACTGCCCCAGCATTTT.

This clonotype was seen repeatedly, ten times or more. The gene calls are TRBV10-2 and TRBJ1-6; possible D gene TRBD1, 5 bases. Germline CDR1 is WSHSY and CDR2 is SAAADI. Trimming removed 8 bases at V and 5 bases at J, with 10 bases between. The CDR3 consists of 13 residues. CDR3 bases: TGCGCCAGCCGGGACGGTCATAATTCACCCCTCCACTTT. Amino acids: CASRDGHNSPLHF.

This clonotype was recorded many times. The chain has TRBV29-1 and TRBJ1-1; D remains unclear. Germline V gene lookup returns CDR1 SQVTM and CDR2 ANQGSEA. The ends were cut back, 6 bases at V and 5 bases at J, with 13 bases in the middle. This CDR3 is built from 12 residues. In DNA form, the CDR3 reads TGCAGCGTGAAGGACGGGAGGACTGAAGCTTTCTTT. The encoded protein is CSVKDGRTEAFF.